Each of the 7 T cell receptor beta chains below was sequenced from the same sample in a study of OX40 agonist ivuxolimab in advanced cancers. Sequencing was performed with immunoSEQ multiplex PCR; in TCRdb, only in-frame clones are kept and a portion is missing. The repertoire has 60,000 or so clones, about 86% of them found once; the top ten carry around 1%. The specimen comprised CD4+ or CD8+ T cells sorted from blood, sampled in a trial of the OX40 agonist ivuxolimab. These receptor sequences come from an adult with an advanced solid tumor such as melanoma, head and neck, liver or kidney cancer.

The chain couples TRBV2 to TRBJ2-1; 7 bases are a match to TRBD1. The J segment lost 14 bases and the V segment lost 6 bases, leaving 10 bases of the junction unmatched. Looked up from germline, CDR1 is SNHLY and CDR2 is FYNNEI. The CDR3 spans 12 residues. CDR3 DNA: TGTGCCAGCAGCCTTTTACAGGGGACGGAGTTCTTC. It is translated as CASSLLQGTEFF. The full variable domain, with the rest looked up from reference TRBV2 and TRBJ2-1, is EPEVTQTPSHQVTQMGQEVILRCVPISNHLYFYWYRQILGQKVEFLVSFYNNEISEKSEIFDDQFSVERPDGSNFTLKIRSTKLEDSAMYFCASSLLQGTEFFGPGTRLTVL.

This chain links TRBV19 with TRBJ2-4; 10 bases agree with TRBD1. This CDR3 contains 17 residues. The V and J ends lost 6 bases and 0 bases, in that order; junction bases with no gene match: 8. Germline assignment: CDR1 LNHDA and CDR2 SQIVND (reference sequence). As DNA, the CDR3 is TGTGCCAGTAGGGACAGGGGGACCTCCGTAGCCAAAAACATTCAGTACTTC. It encodes CASRDRGTSVAKNIQYF.

This clone was observed a single time. The genes are TRBV2 and TRBJ2-1, with 9 bases identical to TRBD1. This CDR3 is 17 amino acids long. After removal of 4 bases from V and 6 bases from J, the junction contained 13 bases not matched to a gene. Germline assignment: CDR1 SNHLY and CDR2 FYNNEI. CDR3 sequence: CASSGPDRGLSFNEQFF. CDR3 sequence (DNA): TGTGCCAGCAGTGGACCGGACAGGGGTCTATCTTTCAATGAGCAGTTCTTC.

J is TRBJ1-1 and V is TRBV18, with D maybe TRBD1 (5 bases). Germline loops: CDR1 KGHSH, CDR2 LQKENI. This CDR3 has 14 residues. V lost 6 bases, J lost 1 base, and 12 bases lay in between. The CDR3: CASSERQQNTEAFF. The CDR3 DNA reads TGTGCCAGCTCCGAAAGACAGCAGAACACTGAAGCTTTCTTT.

This sequence joins TRBV7-9 and TRBJ2-5, with 8 bases identical to TRBD2. The V gene's germline CDR1 is SEHNR and CDR2 FQNEAQ (reference sequence). The CDR3 is 13 amino acids. The V and J ends lost 3 bases and 4 bases, in that order; junction bases with no gene match: 1. CDR3 nucleotide sequence: TGTGCCAGCAGCTTGGCGGGGGGAGAGACCCAGTACTTC. The encoded protein is CASSLAGGETQYF.

This chain connects TRBV7-2 to TRBJ2-7; no reliable D call. The CDR3 contains 14 residues. Trimming shortened V by 5 bases and J by 2 bases, and 13 bases separated the two germline ends. Germline loops: CDR1 SGHTA, CDR2 FQGNSA. The CDR3 sequence is CASSPAGAAYEQYF. CDR3 DNA sequence: TGTGCCAGCAGCCCTGCAGGAGCTGCCTACGAGCAGTACTTC.

The chain employs TRBV6-6 and TRBJ1-1; no reliable D call. The CDR3 length is 14 residues. V lost 7 bases, J lost 1 base, and 13 bases lay in between. Germline CDR1 MNHNY, CDR2 SVGAGI (reference sequence). CDR3 coding DNA: TGTGCCAGCACCACCACAACGACGAACACTGAAGCTTTCTTT. Translating it yields CASTTTTTNTEAFF.